These T cell receptor beta chains were read from a single sample in a study of T-cell memory formation after mild COVID-19. TCRdb called the 5' RACE reads again in MiXCR, with one record for every CDR3 protein. The repertoire consists of roughly 600,000 distinct CDR3 sequences, with about a sixth occurring once and the leading ten covering more than 10%. Input material: PBMCs or a T cell subset sorted from them (not recorded which). These receptors were obtained from an adult woman who had mild COVID-19 (a few samples of this study predate the infection). Cell type and time point are not known. Each CDR3 is given with its conserved first and last residue. A D gene is named only where the DNA matches it firmly. A clone size is listed for some rows: how often the clone was seen (once, few, many), or a class if it is expanded.

size	J	D	V	DNA	CDR3
few	TRBJ2-1	-	TRBV27	TGTGCCAGCAGTCCTGTTAGGGGGGCTATTGAGCAGTTCTTC	CASSPVRGAIEQFF
-	TRBJ2-7	-	TRBV2	TGTGCCAGCAGTGAGGGGATCTACGAGCAGTACTTC	CASSEGIYEQYF
-	TRBJ1-1	-	TRBV12-3/TRBV12-4	TGTGCCAGCAGTTTCAGTGGCCCTGAAGCTTTCTTT	CASSFSGPEAFF
-	TRBJ2-1	-	TRBV20-1	TGCAGTGCTAGACGCGCGGATGCCTACAATGAGCAGTTCTTC	CSARRADAYNEQFF
many	TRBJ2-1	TRBD2	TRBV12-3/TRBV12-4	TGTGCCAGCACCCCCCGGTCCGCTAGCGGGAGGTCAGAGAATGAGCAGTTCTTC	CASTPRSASGRSENEQFF
many	TRBJ1-1	-	TRBV29-1	TGCAGCGTTGTGGGACGGATGAACACTGAAGCTTTCTTT	CSVVGRMNTEAFF
few	TRBJ2-1	TRBD2	TRBV6-5	TGTGCCAGCAGCAAACCGGGACTAGGGTACAATGAGCAGTTCTTC	CASSKPGLGYNEQFF
once	TRBJ2-7	TRBD1	TRBV5-1	TGCGCCAGCAGCTTGGGGTCGGGGACAGGCTACGAGCAGTACTTC	CASSLGSGTGYEQYF
few	TRBJ1-5	TRBD1	TRBV5-6	TGTGCCAGCAGCTTACGGGGGACCAGCAGGGGGCGAAGCAATCAGCCCCAGCATTTT	CASSLRGTSRGRSNQPQHF
-	TRBJ2-7	TRBD1	TRBV11-1	TGTGCCAGCAGCTCTGGGGGGACAGGGCCCTCCTACGAGCAGTACTTC	CASSSGGTGPSYEQYF